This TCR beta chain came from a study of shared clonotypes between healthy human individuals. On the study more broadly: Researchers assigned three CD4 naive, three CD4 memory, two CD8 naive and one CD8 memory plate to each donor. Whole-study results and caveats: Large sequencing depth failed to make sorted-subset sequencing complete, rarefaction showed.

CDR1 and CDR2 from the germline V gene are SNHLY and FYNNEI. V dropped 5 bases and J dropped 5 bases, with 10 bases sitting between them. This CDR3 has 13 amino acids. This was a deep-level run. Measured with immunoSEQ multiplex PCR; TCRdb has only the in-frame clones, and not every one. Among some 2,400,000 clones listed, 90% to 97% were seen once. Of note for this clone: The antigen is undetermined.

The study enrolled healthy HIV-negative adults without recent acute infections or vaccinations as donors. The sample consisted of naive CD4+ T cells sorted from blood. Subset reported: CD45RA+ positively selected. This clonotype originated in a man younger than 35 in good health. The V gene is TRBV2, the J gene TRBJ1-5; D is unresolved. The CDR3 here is CASSQRWDQPQHF. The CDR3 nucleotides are TGTGCCAGCAGTCAGAGGTGGGATCAGCCCCAGCATTTT.